This T cell receptor (beta chain) was sequenced for a study of spatial heterogeneity in lung cancer. Findings and caveats of the study: Resection blood, more than follow-up blood, showed ubiquitous expanded tumor TCRs.

TCRdb analysed the 5' RACE reads with MiXCR anew, one entry per CDR3 protein. The sample holds around 110,000 distinct CDR3 sequences, 9% to 15% seen once. Time point here: blood at routine non-recurrence follow-up after resection. Whole RNA was taken from tumor, nontumor lung or frozen PBMC; it was then sequenced unsorted. This clonotype was detected a few times. Its antigen is as yet unknown. With 0 bases removed from V and 9 bases from J, the gap between germline ends came to 12 bases. The germline V gene has CDR1 LGHNA and CDR2 YNFKEQ. This CDR3 comprises 15 residues. Sequenced here: PBMCs, sampled at follow-up. The chain combines TRBV4-2 with TRBJ1-6; D remains unclear. This receptor was identified in a male donor with early-stage non-small cell lung cancer. This chain's CDR3 is CASSQEERESSPLHF. CDR3 nucleotides: TGTGCCAGCAGCCAAGAGGAGAGGGAGTCTTCACCCCTCCACTTT.